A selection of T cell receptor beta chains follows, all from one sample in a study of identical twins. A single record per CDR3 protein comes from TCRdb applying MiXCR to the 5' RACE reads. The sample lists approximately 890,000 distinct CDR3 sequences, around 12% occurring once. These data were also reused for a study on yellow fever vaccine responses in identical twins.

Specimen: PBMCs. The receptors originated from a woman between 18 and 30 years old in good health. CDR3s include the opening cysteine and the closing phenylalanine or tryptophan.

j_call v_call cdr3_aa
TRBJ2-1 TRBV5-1 CASSLRGDYNEQFF
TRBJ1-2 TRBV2 CASSAARAYGYTF
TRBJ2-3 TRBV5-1 CASSSVGLAGVGDTQYF
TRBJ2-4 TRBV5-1 CASSLAAGTAKNIQYF
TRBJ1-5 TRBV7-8 CASSLGQSDGPQHF
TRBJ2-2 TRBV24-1 CATSDPRRDRNTGELFF
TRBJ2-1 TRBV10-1 CASSETGFSYNEQFF
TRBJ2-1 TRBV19 CASSIDRGKSSYNEQFF
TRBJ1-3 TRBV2 CASRGTTDAGDIYF
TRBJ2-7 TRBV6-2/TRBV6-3 CASRLAEMYEQYF
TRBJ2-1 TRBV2 CASRGVRGRFDNEQFF
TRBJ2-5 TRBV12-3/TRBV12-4 CASSLGRRTQYF
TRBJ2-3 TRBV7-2 CASILLAGAVLTDTQYF
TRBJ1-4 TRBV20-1 CSASGTGGEKLFF
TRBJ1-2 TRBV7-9 CASSTDPGKLACYTF
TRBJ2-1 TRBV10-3 CAIGSTNGANEQFF
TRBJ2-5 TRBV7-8 CASSVTRLETQYF
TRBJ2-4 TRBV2 CASSGSGTALNIQYF
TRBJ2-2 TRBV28 CASRRRGTSSRELFF
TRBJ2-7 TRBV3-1 CASSHGASGRGYEQYF
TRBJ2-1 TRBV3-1 CASSHRASGSSNEQFF
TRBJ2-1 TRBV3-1 CASRYTGNSYNEQFF
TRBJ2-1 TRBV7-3 CASSLTLAGGGLGRSYNEQFF
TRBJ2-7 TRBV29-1 CSVEVTESSYEQYF
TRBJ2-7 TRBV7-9 CASSLIGGAREQYF
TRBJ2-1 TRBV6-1 CASTARGGAYNEQFF
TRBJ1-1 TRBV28 CASRDGTGGHTEAFF
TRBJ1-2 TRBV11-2 CASSTPRTGGGYTF
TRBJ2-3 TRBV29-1 CSVTRGSGRQADTQYF
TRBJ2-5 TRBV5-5 CASSSGGTGETQYF
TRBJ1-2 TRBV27 CASSIASNYGYTF
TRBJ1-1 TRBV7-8 CASSSRTTSTEAFF
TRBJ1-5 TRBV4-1 CASSQSHRENQPQHF
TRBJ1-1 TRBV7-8 CASTLEGRGTEAFF
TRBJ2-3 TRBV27 CASSPSGGIEYF
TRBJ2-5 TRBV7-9 CASSLRSGQTQETQYF
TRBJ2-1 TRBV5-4 CASSLGLAGRGSYNEQFF
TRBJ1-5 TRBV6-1 CASSPGRENQPQHF
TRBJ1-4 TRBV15 CATSREDGVNEKLFF
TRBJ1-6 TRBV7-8 CASTLGGGGSPLHF
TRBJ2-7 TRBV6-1 CASSIGQEVEEQYF
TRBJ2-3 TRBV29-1 CSVLTGPDTQYF
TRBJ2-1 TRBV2 CASSEFWREQFF
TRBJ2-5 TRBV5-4 CASSSQTSVEETQYF
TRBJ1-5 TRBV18 CASSPLRVHNQPQHF